The sequence of this T cell receptor (beta chain) was determined in a study of T cell clonality in common variable immunodeficiency. Study-wide points: Fewer TCRbeta clones were shared among CVID subjects than controls.

Data came from immunoSEQ multiplex PCR; TCRdb stores just in-frame clones and leaves some out. The sample has about 64,000 clones, none seen only once; the top ten hold 1.5% to 2%. This clone appeared many times. Antigen specificity is unknown. The read is 3 residues too short to cover the CDR3 end, so that end is filled in from the germline J gene. The ends lost 3 bases at V and 4 bases at J; junction bases unmatched: 5. This CDR3 contains 14 residues. Germline CDR1 is LNHDA and CDR2 is SQIVND (reference sequence). This rearrangement joins TRBV19 to TRBJ2-7; 8 bases align to TRBD2. This TCR was sampled from a person aged 18 to 75 in good health. Sequenced material: peripheral blood mononuclear cells. The part of the CDR3 DNA that was read is TGTGCCAGTAGTATCGGGCTAGCGGGTTACGAG. Translation: CASSIGLAGYE. The entire CDR3 protein is CASSIGLAGYEQYF.